These T cell receptor beta chains were read from a single sample in a study of cytomegalovirus exposure and HLA in healthy donors. The method was immunoSEQ multiplex PCR; TCRdb's version includes in-frame clones alone and lacks a portion of them. This sample has about 130,000 clones; around 75% occur once, and the top ten carry around 7%. Material: PBMCs. These receptors were taken from a man younger than 45 in good health and CMV-seronegative. CDR3s leave out the opening cysteine and the closing phenylalanine or tryptophan. Each record gives: J gene, V gene, D gene, CDR3 protein. A D gene is named only where the DNA matches it firmly.

>TRBJ2-5|TRBV6-5|TRBD2
ASSSGLAGMLY
>NA|TRBV7-9|NA
ASSLGRGGNEQY
>TRBJ1-2|TRBV2|NA
ASLREGYGYT
>TRBJ2-7|TRBV28|NA
ASSFGAGGSYEQY
>TRBJ2-5|TRBV19|TRBD1
ASSIAGGETQY
>TRBJ2-7|TRBV4-1|NA
ASSQDREQASYEQY
>TRBJ2-3|TRBV5-4|TRBD2
ASSFGTSGGTDTQY
>TRBJ1-2|TRBV29-1|TRBD1
SVERGQGGYGYT
>TRBJ2-1|TRBV2|TRBD2
ASRNYPGTSRNNEQF
>TRBJ1-2|TRBV5-1|NA
ASSFGTWEVDYT
>TRBJ1-6|TRBV5-1|TRBD1
ASSRGQDFPPLH
>TRBJ2-1|TRBV19|TRBD2
ASTQGRGSEQF
>TRBJ2-7|TRBV11-3|NA
ASSLSRSSYEQY
>TRBJ1-2|TRBV5-4|TRBD1
ASRSGTGVYGYT
>TRBJ1-2|TRBV7-2|TRBD1
ASSPTGVRGGYT
>TRBJ2-2|TRBV19|NA
ASTPWEVTGELF
>NA|TRBV29-1|TRBD1
SVEDTGVLDEQY
>TRBJ2-5|TRBV27|NA
ASSFRAGQETQY
>TRBJ1-1|TRBV7-3|TRBD1
ASRPGQGNTEAF
>TRBJ2-7|TRBV30|TRBD1
AWSVWDSPSYEQY
>TRBJ1-1|TRBV29-1|NA
SVLPGGTEAF
>TRBJ1-4|TRBV19|NA
ASSTDMYLETNEKLF
>TRBJ2-2|TRBV4-2|NA
ASSQDFMTGELF
>TRBJ1-1|TRBV11-2|NA
ASSLVGGGAEAF
>TRBJ1-5|TRBV18|TRBD1
ASSPDRGSNQPQH
>TRBJ1-2|TRBV5-6|NA
ASSLGLTNYGYT
>TRBJ2-3|TRBV15|TRBD2
ATSRGGTSGSTDTQY